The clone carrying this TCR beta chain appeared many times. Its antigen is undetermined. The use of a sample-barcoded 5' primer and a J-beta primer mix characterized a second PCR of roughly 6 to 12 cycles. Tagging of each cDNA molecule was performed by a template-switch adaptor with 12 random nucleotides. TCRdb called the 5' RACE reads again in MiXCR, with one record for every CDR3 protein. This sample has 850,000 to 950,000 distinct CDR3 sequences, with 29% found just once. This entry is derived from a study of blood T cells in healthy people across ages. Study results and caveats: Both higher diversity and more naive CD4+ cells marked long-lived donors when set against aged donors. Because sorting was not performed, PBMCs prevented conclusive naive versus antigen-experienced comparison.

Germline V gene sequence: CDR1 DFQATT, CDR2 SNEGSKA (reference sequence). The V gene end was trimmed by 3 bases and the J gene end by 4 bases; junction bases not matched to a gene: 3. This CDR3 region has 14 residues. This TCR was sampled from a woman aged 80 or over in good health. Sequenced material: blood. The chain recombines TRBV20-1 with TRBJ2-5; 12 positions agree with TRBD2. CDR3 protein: CSASTSGGTETQYF. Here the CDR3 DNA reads TGCAGTGCTAGCACTAGCGGGGGGACAGAGACCCAGTACTTC.